The 22 T cell receptor beta chains below come from one sample, sequenced in a study of post-analysis software for immune sequencing data. Points from the study as a whole: TRBV segments more frequent in patients than in controls numbered roughly 5 and included TRBV5-6, TRBV5-1 and TRBV20-1.

These TCRs' antigens remain unknown. The TCR beta cDNA libraries carried unique molecular identifiers. MiXCR, applied by TCRdb to the PCR reads, yields one record per CDR3 protein. The sample yields hundreds of thousands of distinct CDR3 sequences, about 27% seen once. Sequencing used blood. All receptors come from a girl between 10 and 17 years old with multiple sclerosis.

In this sample, this clonotype turned up a few times. The chain is built from TRBV20-1 and TRBJ1-6; D not certain. The CDR3 runs to 14 residues. The V gene's germline CDR1 is DFQATT and CDR2 SNEGSKA (reference sequence). Trimming took off 5 bases at V and 5 bases at J, with 13 bases between the two ends. CDR3 nucleotides: TGCAGTGCTTCCCCCGGGCAACATAATTCACCCCTCCACTTT. Encoded protein: CSASPGQHNSPLHF.

The V and J genes are TRBV3-1 and TRBJ2-3; D possibly corresponds to TRBD2 (6 bases). Between the trimmed V and J ends, which lost 6 bases and 3 bases, there was a span of 10 bases. Per the germline V gene, CDR1 is LGHDT and CDR2 is YNNKEL (reference sequence). The CDR3 length is 13 residues. In nucleotides, the CDR3 is TGTGCCAGCAGAGGGGCGGGGACAGATACGCAGTATTTT. Residues: CASRGAGTDTQYF.

The V call is TRBV9, the J call TRBJ1-1; the D gene is possibly TRBD1 (6 bases). Germline CDR1 reads SGDLS; CDR2 reads YYNGEE. The CDR3 is made up of 15 amino acids. Trimming shortened V by 4 bases and J by 3 bases, and 16 bases separated the two germline ends. CDR3 sequence: CASSPRGGRDTEAFF. In DNA, the CDR3 is TGTGCCAGCAGCCCTAGGGGGGGGCGGGACACTGAAGCTTTCTTT.

The sample holds a few counts of this clonotype. The chain links TRBV28 to TRBJ2-7; 9 nucleotides align to TRBD1. Germline trimming cut 6 bases from V and 5 bases from J; bases unmatched to any gene: 11. CDR1 and CDR2 (germline): MDHEN, SYDVKM. This CDR3 spans 15 amino acids. The CDR3 region is CASRRPGTGPHEQYF. CDR3 sequence (DNA): TGTGCCAGCAGAAGACCCGGGACAGGGCCCCACGAGCAGTACTTC.

V is TRBV7-2 and J is TRBJ1-5; D gene uncertain. V lost 0 bases, J lost 8 bases, and 11 bases lay in between. CDR3 size: 14 residues. The germline V gene has CDR1 SGHTA and CDR2 FQGNSA. For the CDR3, the DNA is TGTGCCAGCAGCTTAGCGGCTCCGATCGAGCCCCAGCATTTT. This gives the protein CASSLAAPIEPQHF.

This chain joins TRBV6-6 and TRBJ2-7, with D possibly being TRBD1 or TRBD2 (5 bases each). This CDR3 region has 12 residues. Trimming took 7 bases from V and 3 from J, leaving 10 bases between them. CDR1 and CDR2 from the germline V gene are MNHNY and SVGAGI (reference sequence). CDR3 residues: CASMAGSYEQYF. CDR3 nucleotides: TGTGCCAGCATGGCAGGGAGCTACGAGCAGTACTTC.

This clonotype was counted a single time. The chain combines TRBV6-2 or TRBV6-3 with TRBJ1-1; D is perhaps TRBD1 (5 bases). Per germline, CDR1 MNHEY and CDR2 SVGEGT. This CDR3 comprises 14 residues. Trimming pared 6 bases from V and 0 bases from J, leaving 11 bases between. The CDR3 region has the DNA TGTGCCAGCAGGACGGAGGGGTTGAACACTGAAGCTTTCTTT. Residues: CASRTEGLNTEAFF.

The gene calls are TRBV11-2 and TRBJ2-6, with TRBD1 identical over 8 bases. Trimming cost V 2 bases and J 4 bases; bases outside gene matches: 4. The V gene's germline CDR1 is SGHAT and CDR2 FQNNGV. The length of the CDR3 is 16 residues. The CDR3 sequence: CASSLNRGAGANVLTF. CDR3 sequence (DNA): TGTGCCAGCAGCTTAAACAGGGGGGCCGGGGCCAACGTCCTGACTTTC.

The CDR3 here is CSAGGGGSNQPQHF. DNA for the CDR3: TGCAGTGCTGGGGGGGGAGGTAGCAATCAGCCCCAGCATTTT. The chain is built from TRBV20-1 and TRBJ1-5; a weak D match, TRBD1 (5 bases). This CDR3 has 14 amino acids. Germline loops: CDR1 DFQATT, CDR2 SNEGSKA (reference sequence). Trimming shortened V by 5 bases and J by 0 bases, and 11 bases separated the two germline ends.

This chain connects TRBV20-1 to TRBJ2-5; unclear D gene. CDR1 is DFQATT and CDR2 is SNEGSKA in the germline V gene (reference sequence). This CDR3 has 15 amino acids. Trimming took off 1 base at V and 11 bases at J, with 23 bases between the two ends. The CDR3 bases are TGCAGTGCTAGAGGAGGCACTGCCTTCCTTGATGAGCAGTACTTC. Translated: CSARGGTAFLDEQYF.

The V call is TRBV5-6, the J call TRBJ2-3; D ambiguous. CDR1 is SGHDT and CDR2 is YYEEEE in the germline V gene. This CDR3 is built from 15 residues. V was cut by 3 bases and J by 1 base, with 12 bases left in between. The CDR3 region is CASSWRFRGTDTQYF. The CDR3 DNA follows: TGTGCCAGCAGCTGGAGATTTAGGGGCACAGATACGCAGTATTTT.

The V and J genes are TRBV20-1 and TRBJ2-5, with D maybe TRBD2 (7 bases). This CDR3 is built from 15 residues. Trimming stripped 5 bases from V and 5 bases from J, with 21 bases between. Germline V CDR1 and CDR2: DFQATT, SNEGSKA (reference sequence). The CDR3 region is CSAPTEGGLEETQYF. CDR3 DNA sequence: TGCAGTGCTCCCACGGAGGGGGGGTTGGAGGAGACCCAGTACTTC.

The chain uses TRBV28 and TRBJ2-4; D remains unclear. The J call may be faulty, since TRBJ2-7 better matches the DNA end. This CDR3 comprises 11 residues. Germline CDR1 reads MDHEN; CDR2 reads SYDVKM. The CDR3, as DNA: TGTGCCAGCACTGCACTGGGCGAGCAGTACTTC. It is translated as CASTALGEQYF.

The rearrangement uses TRBV20-1 and TRBJ2-3, with TRBD1 matching over 8 bases. CDR1 is DFQATT and CDR2 is SNEGSKA in the germline V gene (reference sequence). CDR3 length equals 15 residues. V gave up 1 base and J gave up 4 bases; unmatched junction bases: 7. This CDR3 is CSARVRDRYPDTQYF. CDR3 DNA sequence: TGCAGTGCTAGAGTTCGGGACAGGTACCCAGATACGCAGTATTTT.

At least ten counts were recorded for this clonotype. This chain joins TRBV10-1 and TRBJ2-3; D not resolved. The germline V gene encodes CDR1 WNHNN and CDR2 SYGVQD (reference sequence). The V and J ends lost 3 bases and 0 bases respectively, with 10 bases between them. This CDR3 is 15 amino acids long. The CDR3 sequence is CASSDRRVSTDTQYF. Written as DNA, the CDR3 is TGCGCCAGCAGTGATCGAAGAGTAAGCACAGATACGCAGTATTTT.

This rearrangement joins TRBV5-1 to TRBJ2-7; D not certain. Germline V gene lookup returns CDR1 SGHRS and CDR2 YFSETQ. With 7 bases removed from V and 2 bases from J, the gap between germline ends came to 10 bases. There are 12 residues in the CDR3. The CDR3 spells CASPRLTYEQYF. The CDR3 DNA follows: TGCGCCAGCCCTAGACTGACCTACGAGCAGTACTTC.

In its sample, this clonotype was seen once. A read error may explain this, as a much larger clone is one base away. The chain recombines TRBV20-1 with TRBJ2-7, with D uncertain. Germline loops: CDR1 DFQATT, CDR2 SNEGSKA (reference sequence). The CDR3 contains 15 residues. V was cut by 6 bases and J by 2 bases, with 20 bases left in between. The CDR3 DNA is TGCAGTGCCGTACTGGTGGTCTTAGGACCCTACGAGCAGTACTTC. Its translation is CSAVLVVLGPYEQYF.

This sequence joins TRBV11-2 and TRBJ2-7, with D perhaps matching TRBD2 (5 bases). CDR1 SGHAT and CDR2 FQNNGV come from the germline V gene. CDR3 length: 18 amino acids. The V gene lost 5 bases and the J gene lost 6 bases, with 29 bases spanning the gap. The CDR3 region has the DNA TGTGCCAGCAGCCACCCCCGGACTCGCAATCCAAGTCTCCCCGAGCAGTACTTC. As protein: CASSHPRTRNPSLPEQYF.

The chain joins TRBV20-1 to TRBJ2-1, with TRBD2 matching 8 bases. V lost 8 bases, J lost 9 bases, and 15 bases stayed unmatched. CDR1 and CDR2 from the germline V gene are DFQATT and SNEGSKA (reference sequence). This CDR3 spans 14 amino acids. The CDR3 region has the DNA TGCAGTTCTAATAAAGATATAGCGGGAACTGAGCAGTTCTTC. It yields the protein CSSNKDIAGTEQFF.

The chain joins TRBV7-9 to TRBJ2-1; 11 nucleotides align to TRBD1. The CDR3 is 20 residues long. Trimming cost V 2 bases and J 4 bases; bases outside gene matches: 16. CDR1 is SEHNR, CDR2 FQNEAQ, per germline (reference sequence). The CDR3 protein is CASSLPGTGGLADGYNEQFF. The CDR3 DNA reads as TGTGCCAGCAGCTTACCCGGGACAGGGGGGCTAGCAGACGGGTACAATGAGCAGTTCTTC.

The chain couples TRBV29-1 to TRBJ2-3; D ambiguous. Trimming stripped 5 bases from V and 0 bases from J, with 9 bases between. The CDR3 length is 13 residues. CDR1 and CDR2 from the germline V gene are SQVTM and ANQGSEA. This chain's CDR3 is CSVLGSSTDTQYF. The CDR3, as DNA: TGCAGCGTTTTGGGCAGTAGCACAGATACGCAGTATTTT.

CDR3 amino acids: CASSYALPQETQYF. The CDR3 DNA reads as TGTGCCAGCAGTTACGCCCTGCCCCAAGAGACCCAGTACTTC. The chain couples TRBV6-5 to TRBJ2-5; D unresolved. The CDR3 is 14 amino acids. Germline CDR1 is MNHEY and CDR2 is SVGAGI. V dropped 2 bases and J dropped 1 base, with 8 bases sitting between them.